This entry features one T cell receptor (beta chain) sequence. Its antigen is not known. This entry belongs to a study of cytomegalovirus exposure and HLA in healthy donors. Study in general: The Caucasian-associated ancestry cluster contained more than 75% of the approximately 390 genotyped donors.

Germline V gene data show CDR1 as MNHEY and CDR2 as SMNVEV (reference sequence). Germline trimming cut 8 bases from V and 9 bases from J; bases unmatched to any gene: 14. The CDR3 sequence is 14 residues long. Study-wide points: The majority of CMV-associated TCR beta chains were reported as apparently HLA-restricted in a later analysis.

Researchers ran the PCR with 60 Vbeta and 13 Jbeta primers. Data came from immunoSEQ multiplex PCR; TCRdb stores just in-frame clones and leaves some out. The sample yields about 160,000 clones, 70% to 75% seen once. The TCR sequence derives from a man in his late teens or twenties in good health and CMV-seropositive. This sequence joins TRBV27 and TRBJ2-5, with 8 nucleotides matching TRBD2. Sequenced: PBMCs. For the CDR3, the DNA is TGTGCCAGCCAACATCGAGCCCGGGAGGGGGCCCAGTACTTC. Translation: CASQHRAREGAQYF.